Following are 20 T cell receptor beta chains from one sample sequenced in a study of blood T cell repertoires in COVID-19. Here immunoSEQ multiplex PCR was the method, and the copy in TCRdb shows in-frame clones only, minus some. The table has tens of thousands of clones, 75% to 95% seen once. The specimen sequenced was peripheral blood. Source of these receptors: a human donor in a cohort sampled during active COVID-19.

The rearrangement uses TRBV19 and TRBJ1-6; D is perhaps TRBD1 (6 bases). The CDR3 extends over 14 amino acids. Between the trimmed V and J ends, which lost 4 bases and 10 bases, there was a span of 14 bases. Germline CDR1 LNHDA, CDR2 SQIVND (reference sequence). DNA of the CDR3: TGTGCCAGTAGTACACAGGGTGTAGGATCACCCCTCCACTTT. Translating gives CASSTQGVGSPLHF.

The chain couples TRBV2 to TRBJ1-5; no reliable D call. The CDR3 runs to 16 residues. V shed 3 bases and J shed 0 bases, with 12 bases lying between them. Germline CDR1 reads SNHLY; CDR2 reads FYNNEI. CDR3 loop: CASSDGPTASNQPQHF. In DNA form, the CDR3 reads TGTGCCAGCAGTGATGGGCCTACAGCTAGCAATCAGCCCCAGCATTTT.

The chain links TRBV28 to TRBJ1-6; no definite D call. Germline-derived CDR1 and CDR2 are MDHEN and SYDVKM. The CDR3 has 15 amino acids. V was cut by 3 bases and J by 5 bases, with 11 bases left in between. Here the CDR3 reads CASSLASLDNSPLHF. The CDR3 DNA is TGTGCCAGCAGTTTGGCCAGTCTGGATAATTCACCCCTCCACTTT.

CDR3 region: CASSVGTGDEQYF. In DNA form, the CDR3 reads TGTGCCAGCAGTGTCGGGACAGGGGACGAGCAGTACTTC. The V call is TRBV27, the J call TRBJ2-7; 10 bases map to TRBD1. The CDR3 spans 13 residues. J gave up 5 bases and V 5 bases, and 3 bases lay outside the gene matches. CDR1 MNHEY and CDR2 SMNVEV come from the germline V gene (reference sequence).

The rearrangement joins TRBV7-9 to TRBJ1-2; no clear D. CDR1 SEHNR and CDR2 FQNEAQ come from the germline V gene (reference sequence). Trimming pared 3 bases from V and 4 bases from J, leaving 18 bases between. This CDR3 region has 16 residues. The CDR3 here is CASSFLSVATPYGYTF. DNA for the CDR3: TGTGCCAGCAGCTTCCTATCTGTCGCCACCCCCTATGGCTACACCTTC.

The chain uses TRBV5-1 and TRBJ2-5, with a weak D call TRBD1 (6 bases). In germline, CDR1 is SGHRS, CDR2 YFSETQ. V lost 0 bases and J 3 bases, leaving 15 bases between the germline ends. The CDR3 runs 16 residues. CDR3 protein: CASSLGQASPKETQYF. The CDR3, as DNA: TGCGCCAGCAGCTTGGGACAGGCTTCCCCCAAAGAGACCCAGTACTTC.

The rearrangement uses TRBV15 and TRBJ1-4; D remains unclear. The V gene lost 4 bases and the J gene lost 0 bases, with 6 bases spanning the gap. CDR1 is LNHNV, CDR2 YYDKDF, per germline (reference sequence). CDR3 length: 14 amino acids. CDR3 in DNA: TGTGCCACCAGCAAGACATCAACTAATGAAAAACTGTTTTTT. Protein sequence: CATSKTSTNEKLFF.

This clone was observed once. The genes are TRBV18 and TRBJ2-2; no definite D call. CDR1 and CDR2 (germline): KGHSH, LQKENI. V lost 2 bases, J lost 6 bases, and 7 bases lay in between. The CDR3 has 13 amino acids. CDR3 region: CASSPKESGELFF. Written as DNA, the CDR3 is TGTGCCAGCTCACCAAAGGAGTCCGGGGAGCTGTTTTTT.

In nucleotides, the CDR3 is TGTGCCAGCAGTAAAGACAGGGGGCCTTCCTACGAGCAGTACTTC. Its protein is CASSKDRGPSYEQYF. V is TRBV6-6 and J is TRBJ2-7; 10 bases agree with TRBD1. CDR3 length: 15 residues. V was pared by 5 bases and J by 1 base, with 5 bases of the junction left unmatched. In germline, CDR1 is MNHNY, CDR2 SVGAGI (reference sequence).

The chain carries TRBV4-2 and TRBJ1-6, with D perhaps TRBD1 (6 bases). The CDR3 contains 14 residues. V was clipped by 2 bases and J by 5 bases, with 7 bases between them. The V gene's germline CDR1 is LGHNA and CDR2 YNFKEQ. The CDR3 DNA follows: TGTGCCAGCAGCCAAAGGACAGATAATTCACCCCTCCACTTT. Translated, it gives CASSQRTDNSPLHF.

The V and J genes are TRBV11-2 and TRBJ1-1, with TRBD1 as a possible D gene (6 bases). The CDR3 is 15 amino acids. Deletions cut 5 bases from V and 1 base from J, with 14 bases between. Germline assignment: CDR1 SGHAT and CDR2 FQNNGV. The chain's CDR3 is CASSRPTGPNTEAFF. CDR3 in DNA: TGTGCCAGCAGCCGACCGACAGGTCCGAACACTGAAGCTTTCTTT.

The V call is TRBV5-1, the J call TRBJ2-3; 14 bases agree with TRBD2. CDR1 and CDR2 (germline): SGHRS, YFSETQ. CDR3 length: 16 amino acids. V lost 0 bases, J lost 4 bases, and 1 base stayed unmatched. CDR3 in DNA: TGCGCCAGCAGCTTGGCGACTAGCGGGAGGGCAGATACGCAGTATTTT. This encodes CASSLATSGRADTQYF. Full variable domain (outside the CDR3, taken from reference TRBV5-1 and TRBJ2-3): KAGVTQTPRYLIKTRGQQVTLSCSPISGHRSVSWYQQTPGQGLQFLFEYFSETQRNKGNFPGRFSGRQFSNSRSEMNVSTLELGDSALYLCASSLATSGRADTQYFGPGTRLTVL.

The chain couples TRBV7-6 to TRBJ2-5; 12 nucleotides align to TRBD2. Looked up from germline, CDR1 is SGHVS and CDR2 is FNYEAQ. V lost 4 bases and J lost 7; bases outside the gene matches: 10. CDR3 length equals 16 residues. Here the CDR3 reads CASSSTGLAGRVTQYF. As DNA, the CDR3 is TGTGCCAGCAGCTCCACCGGACTAGCGGGGAGGGTGACCCAGTACTTC.

The chain joins TRBV6-5 to TRBJ2-3, with TRBD1 as a possible D gene (5 bases). V lost 2 bases, J lost 3 bases, and 12 bases lay in between. Germline V gene sequence: CDR1 MNHEY, CDR2 SVGAGI. The length of the CDR3 is 15 residues. CDR3 DNA sequence: TGTGCCAGCAGTTACGTGCAGGGAAGGACAGATACGCAGTATTTT. Its protein product is CASSYVQGRTDTQYF.

The chain is built from TRBV28 and TRBJ2-7, with D tentatively TRBD1 (5 bases). CDR1 is MDHEN and CDR2 is SYDVKM in the germline V gene. There are 14 residues in the CDR3. Trimming removed 6 bases at V and 7 bases at J, with 19 bases between. In DNA form, the CDR3 reads TGTGCCAGCAGCACTCTCACTGGGGCTCGGGAGCAGTACTTC. This encodes CASSTLTGAREQYF.

The chain carries TRBV9 and TRBJ2-3; 13 nucleotides agree with TRBD2. The CDR3 contains 16 residues. After removal of 6 bases from V and 6 bases from J, the junction contained 10 bases not matched to a gene. Germline V gives CDR1 SGDLS, CDR2 YYNGEE. CDR3 region: CASTWSGTSGKDTQYF. Written as DNA, the CDR3 is TGTGCCAGCACCTGGTCCGGGACTAGCGGGAAGGATACGCAGTATTTT.

The chain uses TRBV5-1 and TRBJ2-3; 8 bases match TRBD1. CDR1 SGHRS and CDR2 YFSETQ come from the germline V gene. This CDR3 is 17 amino acids long. V was pared by 0 bases and J by 1 base, with 7 bases of the junction left unmatched. Written as DNA, the CDR3 is TGCGCCAGCAGCTTGGAGGCTACAGGGGGAGGCACAGATACGCAGTATTTT. Translating gives CASSLEATGGGTDTQYF.

The gene calls are TRBV19 and TRBJ2-5; TRBD1 aligns across 10 bases. The trim removed 5 bases at V and 5 bases at J, leaving 11 bases unmatched. Germline V gene sequence: CDR1 LNHDA, CDR2 SQIVND (reference sequence). The CDR3 totals 16 residues. The CDR3 here is CASSARRQGAGETQYF. Written as DNA, the CDR3 is TGTGCCAGTAGTGCGAGACGACAGGGGGCCGGGGAGACCCAGTACTTC.

The chain couples TRBV11-2 to TRBJ1-1; no firm D call. The CDR3 extends over 17 amino acids. V dropped 3 bases and J dropped 1 base, with 18 bases sitting between them. From germline, CDR1 is SGHAT and CDR2 FQNNGV. The CDR3 loop is CASSFGGSVAKNTEAFF. The CDR3 DNA follows: TGTGCCAGCAGCTTTGGAGGGTCTGTGGCCAAGAACACTGAAGCTTTCTTT.

V usage is TRBV11-2 and J usage is TRBJ1-1; D uncertain. The germline gives CDR1 SGHAT, CDR2 FQNNGV. Trimming pared 3 bases from V and 3 bases from J, leaving 8 bases between. The CDR3 has 13 amino acids. In nucleotides, the CDR3 is TGTGCCAGCAGCTTCGGCGGGGACACTGAAGCTTTCTTT. Protein sequence: CASSFGGDTEAFF.